A single sample is the source of the 26 T cell receptor beta chains below, sequenced in a study of beta chain features in type 1 diabetes. The study reverse transcribed the entire isolated RNA, so it sequenced expressed TCRB transcripts. Only in-frame clones appear in the TCRdb table, and some are missing; sequencing was by immunoSEQ multiplex PCR. The sample records 130,000 to 150,000 clones, 8.5% to 12% being singletons. Sequencing was performed on naive CD4+ T cells from blood. Receptor source: a man in his late teens or twenties in good health.

The V and J genes are TRBV18 and TRBJ1-1; no firm D call. This CDR3 region has 14 residues. Trimming left V 3 bases short and J 4 bases short, with 12 bases between. The germline V gene encodes CDR1 KGHSH and CDR2 LQKENI. For the CDR3, the DNA is TGTGCCAGCTCACCCCGTGGTGAGAGCACTGAAGCTTTCTTT. Its translation: CASSPRGESTEAFF.

The V and J genes are TRBV7-2 and TRBJ1-5, with TRBD1 matching over 7 bases. This CDR3 contains 15 residues. Germline CDR1 reads SGHTA; CDR2 reads FQGNSA. V was clipped by 1 base and J by 5 bases; unmatched bases: 5. In DNA form, the CDR3 reads TGTGCCAGCAGCTTAGAGGGGGCAATGTATCAGCCCCAGCATTTT. Translating it yields CASSLEGAMYQPQHF.

This clone was counted a few times. This chain joins TRBV4-1 and TRBJ2-3; TRBD1 might be the D (6 bases). V gave up 6 bases and J gave up 4 bases, with 17 bases separating them. The V gene's germline CDR1 is MGHRA and CDR2 YSYEKL. This CDR3 spans 15 amino acids. CDR3 loop: CASRGAAFLPDTQYF. Here the CDR3 DNA reads TGCGCCAGCAGGGGGGCGGCTTTTCTACCAGATACGCAGTATTTT.

This clone occurred a few times. This chain's CDR3 is CASSGAAAEPLHF. CDR3 DNA sequence: TGTGCCAGCAGTGGGGCAGCCGCTGAACCCCTCCACTTT. This chain joins TRBV2 and TRBJ1-6; unclear D gene. Trimming removed 4 bases at V and 12 bases at J, with 13 bases between. The CDR3 length is 13 residues. Looked up from germline, CDR1 is SNHLY and CDR2 is FYNNEI.

The CDR3 DNA sequence: TGTGCCTGGAGCCTAGGACAGCCTTTACTGGGAAACACCATATATTTT. It specifies CAWSLGQPLLGNTIYF. The V gene is TRBV30, the J gene TRBJ1-3; perhaps TRBD1 as D (6 bases). The CDR3 covers 16 residues. Germline values: CDR1 GTSNPN, CDR2 SVGIG (reference sequence). The V end was cut by 3 bases, the J end by 4 bases, with 19 bases between.

This clone was counted between two and nine times. The chain joins TRBV5-1 to TRBJ2-1; no clear D gene. Germline CDR1 reads SGHRS; CDR2 reads YFSETQ. The CDR3 contains 15 residues. Trimming left V 0 bases short and J 2 bases short, with 9 bases between. CDR3 sequence (DNA): TGCGCCAGCAGCTTGGTGGCAGAAGCCTACAATGAGCAGTTCTTC. Translated: CASSLVAEAYNEQFF.

This clone was seen a single time. This chain connects TRBV18 to TRBJ2-3; 12 bases align to TRBD2. The V segment lost 3 bases and the J segment 3 bases; nucleotides outside the gene matches: 7. The length of the CDR3 is 17 residues. Germline CDR1 and CDR2: KGHSH and LQKENI. CDR3 coding DNA: TGTGCCAGCTCACCTCTAGCGGGGGGGTCATATACAGATACGCAGTATTTT. As protein: CASSPLAGGSYTDTQYF.

The chain has TRBV2 and TRBJ2-7; 9 positions agree with TRBD1. The CDR3 covers 14 residues. Trimming took 5 bases from V and 5 from J; bases not matched to a gene: 7. Germline V gene sequence: CDR1 SNHLY, CDR2 FYNNEI. The chain's CDR3 is CASSYTGGRHEQYF. The DNA for the CDR3 is TGTGCCAGCAGTTATACAGGGGGCCGCCACGAGCAGTACTTC.

This clone occurred a few times. The J gene is TRBJ2-1, the V gene TRBV10-3, with D maybe TRBD2 (6 bases). This CDR3 is built from 13 residues. Germline V gene sequence: CDR1 ENHRY, CDR2 SYGVKD. The ends were cut back, 3 bases at V and 6 bases at J, with 9 bases in the middle. CDR3 sequence (DNA): TGTGCCATCAGTGAACAGGAGGGCAATGAGCAGTTCTTC. Its protein product is CAISEQEGNEQFF.

V usage is TRBV18 and J usage is TRBJ2-7, with 14 bases fitting TRBD2. V trimming: 3 bases; J trimming: 1 base; junction bases outside the gene matches: 2. Germline V gene data show CDR1 as KGHSH and CDR2 as LQKENI. There are 16 residues in the CDR3. CDR3 in amino acids: CASSPWTSGGSYEQYF. The DNA of the CDR3 is TGTGCCAGCTCACCCTGGACTAGCGGGGGGTCCTACGAGCAGTACTTC.

The chain links TRBV5-6 to TRBJ1-2; no definite D call. Trimming stripped 4 bases from V and 4 bases from J, with 17 bases between. CDR1 is SGHDT, CDR2 YYEEEE, per germline. CDR3 length: 15 amino acids. The CDR3 DNA reads as TGTGCCAGCAGCCCGACCGGGTCCTTTTTCTATGGCTACACCTTC. Encoded protein: CASSPTGSFFYGYTF.

This clone was detected a few times. This chain uses TRBV7-8 with TRBJ2-3, with 8 nucleotides matching TRBD1. Germline assignment: CDR1 SGHVS and CDR2 FQNEAQ. The CDR3 extends over 16 amino acids. V gave up 4 bases and J gave up 7 bases; unmatched junction bases: 13. The CDR3 protein is CASSSGPGTGLNTQYF. CDR3 coding DNA: TGTGCCAGCAGCTCCGGGCCCGGGACAGGCCTTAATACGCAGTATTTT.

Many counts were recorded for this clone. The CDR3 here is CASSLRASTDTQYF. Here the CDR3 DNA reads TGTGCCAGCAGCTTACGCGCTAGCACAGATACGCAGTATTTT. The chain links TRBV7-9 to TRBJ2-3; D uncertain. Trimming removed 2 bases from V and 0 bases from J, with 6 bases in between. Per germline, CDR1 SEHNR and CDR2 FQNEAQ (reference sequence). The CDR3 spans 14 residues.

The rearrangement links TRBV5-4 to TRBJ1-2; 7 positions agree with TRBD1. V shed 3 bases, J shed 5 bases, and the junction held 10 bases outside the gene matches. The CDR3 covers 15 residues. Germline CDR1 and CDR2: SGHNT and YYREEE (reference sequence). Here the CDR3 DNA reads TGTGCCAGCAGCTATCAGTGGGCAGGGGGGTATGGCTACACCTTC. It codes for CASSYQWAGGYGYTF.

The chain uses TRBV6-1 and TRBJ2-1, with 12 bases that match TRBD2. Germline-derived CDR1 and CDR2 are MNHNS and SASEGT. The CDR3 spans 14 residues. With V trimmed by 6 bases and J by 10 bases, 7 bases remained unmatched. The CDR3 loop reads CASRLAGGPSEQFF. CDR3 nucleotide sequence: TGTGCCAGCAGGCTAGCGGGGGGGCCCTCGGAGCAGTTCTTC.

This chain connects TRBV9 to TRBJ1-3; D unresolved. The ends were cut back, 4 bases at V and 0 bases at J, with 14 bases in the middle. This CDR3 has 16 amino acids. Germline assignment: CDR1 SGDLS and CDR2 YYNGEE. The CDR3 DNA is TGTGCCAGCAGCTCTCTTATCGGGTTCTCTGGAAACACCATATATTTT. This encodes CASSSLIGFSGNTIYF.

The chain joins TRBV19 to TRBJ2-1; D possibly corresponds to TRBD1 (5 bases). Germline V gene lookup returns CDR1 LNHDA and CDR2 SQIVND (reference sequence). The V end was cut by 7 bases, the J end by 4 bases, with 20 bases between. This CDR3 is 16 amino acids long. Here the CDR3 reads CASMGRQSHPYNEQFF. CDR3 nucleotides: TGTGCCAGTATGGGCCGACAGTCCCATCCTTACAATGAGCAGTTCTTC.

This clone appeared a few times. This chain joins TRBV9 and TRBJ2-1; possibly TRBD2 for D (5 bases). The CDR3 has 15 amino acids. CDR1 is SGDLS, CDR2 YYNGEE, per germline. V lost 3 bases and J 2 bases, leaving 12 bases between the germline ends. Here the CDR3 DNA reads TGTGCCAGCAGCGCGGGGAACCGGCCCTACAATGAGCAGTTCTTC. Translation: CASSAGNRPYNEQFF.

This clone has a handful of counts. This chain links TRBV6-6 with TRBJ1-5, with 8 bases lining up with TRBD1. V dropped 6 bases and J dropped 4; count of bases not matched to a gene: 8. CDR3 length: 15 residues. CDR1 and CDR2 (germline): MNHNY, SVGAGI (reference sequence). CDR3 region: CASSRGTGFNQPQHF. As DNA, the CDR3 is TGTGCCAGCAGCCGGGGGACAGGCTTTAATCAGCCCCAGCATTTT.

The rearrangement joins TRBV4-3 to TRBJ2-7; 9 bases map to TRBD1. The germline gives CDR1 LGHNA, CDR2 YSLEER. Trimming removed 0 bases from V and 2 bases from J; junction bases left unmatched: 8. CDR3 length: 17 amino acids. CDR3 bases: TGCGCCAGCAGCCAAGATGGGGCCGGGACAGGGACCTACGAGCAGTACTTC. Translation gives CASSQDGAGTGTYEQYF.

The J gene is TRBJ1-4, the V gene TRBV5-1; possibly TRBD1 for D (5 bases). The germline gives CDR1 SGHRS, CDR2 YFSETQ. Trimming stripped 0 bases from V and 7 bases from J, with 13 bases between. There are 15 residues in the CDR3. The CDR3 bases are TGCGCCAGCAGCTTGGCGGGGGACTCGTCTGAAAAACTGTTTTTT. Translating it yields CASSLAGDSSEKLFF.

A few counts support this clone. The V gene is TRBV6-5, the J gene TRBJ1-3, with no clear D. Per the germline V gene, CDR1 is MNHEY and CDR2 is SVGAGI. The CDR3 is made up of 16 amino acids. Trimming took off 0 bases at V and 0 bases at J, with 9 bases between the two ends. The CDR3: CASSYSTLRSGNTIYF. The CDR3 DNA follows: TGTGCCAGCAGTTACTCTACGCTGCGCTCTGGAAACACCATATATTTT.

Only a few counts were recorded for this clone. The V and J genes are TRBV5-1 and TRBJ1-1, with 7 bases that match TRBD1. The V gene end was trimmed by 0 bases and the J gene end by 5 bases; junction bases not matched to a gene: 7. CDR1 is SGHRS, CDR2 YFSETQ, per germline. The CDR3 contains 15 residues. CDR3 sequence (DNA): TGCGCCAGCAGCTTGGTTTCAGGGGGATGGACTGAAGCTTTCTTT. Its protein is CASSLVSGGWTEAFF.

There are a few counts of this clone. The chain employs TRBV19 and TRBJ1-2, with 9 bases that match TRBD1. V lost 7 bases, J lost 3 bases, and 3 bases stayed unmatched. This CDR3 has 13 amino acids. Germline loops: CDR1 LNHDA, CDR2 SQIVND (reference sequence). The chain's CDR3 is CASKDRGDYGYTF. The CDR3 nucleotides are TGTGCCAGTAAGGACAGGGGTGACTATGGCTACACCTTC. The complete variable domain, with remaining parts taken from reference TRBV19 and TRBJ1-2, reads DGGITQSPKYLFRKEGQNVTLSCEQNLNHDAMYWYRQDPGQGLRLIYYSQIVNDFQKGDIAEGYSVSREKKESFPLTVTSAQKNPTAFYLCASKDRGDYGYTFGSGTRLTVV.

This clone was detected a few times. The chain carries TRBV15 and TRBJ1-5, with 7 bases that match TRBD1. Trimming cost V 2 bases and J 5 bases; bases outside gene matches: 9. The CDR3 runs 16 residues. CDR1 and CDR2 (germline): LNHNV, YYDKDF (reference sequence). The CDR3 here is CATSRHGTEPYQPQHF. CDR3 bases: TGTGCCACCAGCAGACACGGGACAGAGCCTTATCAGCCCCAGCATTTT.

The chain uses TRBV2 and TRBJ2-7; 11 nucleotides line up with TRBD1. The V gene end was trimmed by 6 bases and the J gene end by 3 bases; junction bases not matched to a gene: 4. Germline V CDR1 and CDR2: SNHLY, FYNNEI. The CDR3 is 14 residues long. The chain's CDR3 is CASSPGQGVYEQYF. For the CDR3, the DNA is TGTGCCAGCAGCCCGGGACAGGGGGTCTACGAGCAGTACTTC.